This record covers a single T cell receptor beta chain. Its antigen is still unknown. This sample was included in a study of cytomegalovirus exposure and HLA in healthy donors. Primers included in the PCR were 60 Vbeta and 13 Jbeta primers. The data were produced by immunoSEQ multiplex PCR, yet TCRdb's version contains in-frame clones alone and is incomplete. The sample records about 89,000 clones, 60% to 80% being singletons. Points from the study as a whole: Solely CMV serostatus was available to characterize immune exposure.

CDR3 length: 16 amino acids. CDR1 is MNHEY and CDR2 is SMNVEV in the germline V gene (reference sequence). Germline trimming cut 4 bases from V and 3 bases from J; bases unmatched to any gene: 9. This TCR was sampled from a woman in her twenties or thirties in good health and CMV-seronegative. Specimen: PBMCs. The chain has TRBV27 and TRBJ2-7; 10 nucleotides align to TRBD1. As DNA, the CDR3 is TGTGCCAGCAGTTCCCATCCCGGGACAGGGGTCTACGAGCAGTACTTC. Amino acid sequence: CASSSHPGTGVYEQYF.